One T cell receptor beta chain is described in this entry. Its antigen remains unidentified. This sample stems from a study of T cell responses to AZD1222 COVID-19 vaccine. Broader study findings: Targeting of unmutated variant regions was reportedly seen in nearly half of spike-specific TCRs.

CDR1 is SQVTM, CDR2 ANQGSEA, per germline. V lost 4 bases and J 0 bases, leaving 10 bases between the germline ends. The CDR3 extends over 14 amino acids. This table comes from immunoSEQ multiplex PCR, and its TCRdb copy is limited to in-frame clones, with some not included. The sample carries tens of thousands of clones, under 90% recorded once. The receptor was derived from an adult in good health. V is TRBV29-1 and J is TRBJ1-3; no reliable D call. Sequencing used peripheral blood, obtained on day 0 of AZD1222 vaccination. CDR3 protein: CSVVKQLSGNTIYF. The CDR3 DNA follows: TGCAGCGTTGTCAAGCAGCTCTCTGGAAACACCATATATTTT. The full variable domain, in which reference TRBV29-1 and TRBJ1-3 provide the parts outside the CDR3, is SAVISQKPSRDICQRGTSLTIQCQVDSQVTMMFWYRQQPGQSLTLIATANQGSEATYESGFVIDKFPISRPNLTFSTLTVSNMSPEDSSIYLCSVVKQLSGNTIYFGEGSWLTVV.